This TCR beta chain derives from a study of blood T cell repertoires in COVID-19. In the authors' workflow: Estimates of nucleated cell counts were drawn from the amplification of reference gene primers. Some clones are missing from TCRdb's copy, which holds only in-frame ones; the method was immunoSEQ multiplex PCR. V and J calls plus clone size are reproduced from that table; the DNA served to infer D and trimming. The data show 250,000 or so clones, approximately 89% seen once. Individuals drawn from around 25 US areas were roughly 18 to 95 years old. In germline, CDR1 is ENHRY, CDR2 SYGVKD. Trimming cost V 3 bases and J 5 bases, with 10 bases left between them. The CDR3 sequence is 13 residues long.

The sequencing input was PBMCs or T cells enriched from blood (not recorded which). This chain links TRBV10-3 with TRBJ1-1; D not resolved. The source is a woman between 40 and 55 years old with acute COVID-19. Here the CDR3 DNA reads TGTGCCATCAGTGAACTGCCCGGGACTGAAGCTTTCTTT. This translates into CAISELPGTEAFF.